This TCR beta chain was recovered during a study of cytomegalovirus exposure and HLA in healthy donors. PCR used 60 Vbeta primers and 13 Jbeta primers. Measured with immunoSEQ multiplex PCR; TCRdb has only the in-frame clones, and not every one. This sample has around 85,000 clones, with more than 70% found just once. With regard to this clone: Antigen: not known.

General observations from the study: In a later analysis, compared with equally common non-associated chains, HLA-associated beta chains were more expanded. A later analysis linked 15,000 to 20,000 TCR beta sequences to HLA alleles at 0.05 false discovery rate.

V lost 6 bases and J lost 3, with 7 bases in between. In germline, CDR1 is SGHRS, CDR2 YFSETQ. CDR3 length equals 11 residues. V and J are TRBV5-1 and TRBJ2-7; possible D gene TRBD2, 6 bases. Sequencing input: PBMCs. The receptor was derived from a man between 60 and 70 years old in good health and CMV-seronegative. The CDR3 DNA follows: TGCGCCAGCACGGAGGGCTACGAGCAGTACTTC. This codes for CASTEGYEQYF. The entire variable domain, with the rest obtained from reference TRBV5-1 and TRBJ2-7, is as follows: KAGVTQTPRYLIKTRGQQVTLSCSPISGHRSVSWYQQTPGQGLQFLFEYFSETQRNKGNFPGRFSGRQFSNSRSEMNVSTLELGDSALYLCASTEGYEQYFGPGTRLTVT.